This T cell receptor beta chain was recorded in a study of cytotoxic CD8 clonotypes in ibrutinib-treated CLL. Study context: Sequencing produced an average of about 250,000 productive templates and about 99,000 productive rearrangements per sample. Whole-study findings and limits: Public clonotypes were uncommon and contracted or stayed stable on treatment. In sustained-remission versus progressing patients, sampling times differed.

As to this clone: Its antigen is currently unknown.

TCRdb keeps only in-frame clones here, not all; method: immunoSEQ multiplex PCR. Of around 150,000 clones listed, around nine tenths are singletons. The ends lost 2 bases at V and 8 bases at J; junction bases unmatched: 5. Looked up from germline, CDR1 is GTSNPN and CDR2 is SVGIG (reference sequence). CDR3 length equals 14 residues. This sequence originates from a human donor with chronic lymphocytic leukemia. This chain links TRBV30 with TRBJ1-6; 8 bases map to TRBD1. The material sequenced was PBMCs, taken at disease progression, from a patient treated with ibrutinib. The CDR3 is CAWSYRGGDSPLHF. CDR3 bases: TGTGCCTGGAGTTACAGGGGGGGTGATTCACCCCTCCACTTT. Together with reference TRBV30 and TRBJ1-6, the CDR3 gives the full variable domain: SQTIHQWPATLVQPVGSPLSLECTVEGTSNPNLYWYRQAAGRGLQLLFYSVGIGQISSEVPQNLSASRPQDRQFILSSKKLLLSDSGFYLCAWSYRGGDSPLHFGNGTRLTVT.